This T cell receptor beta chain was identified during a study of neurological immune-mediated disorders. Many counts were recorded for this clonotype. Antigen: not known. Study-level results: HTLV-1-associated myelopathy had the most TCR clonal expansion, whereas multiple sclerosis had the least (lower than in healthy controls).

Regarding time point: technical triplicate 2. One entry per CDR3 protein results from TCRdb running MiXCR on the 5' RACE reads. The data show about 55,000 distinct CDR3 sequences, less than 25% seen once. V was clipped by 1 base and J by 2 bases, with 11 bases between them. Per germline, CDR1 DFQATT and CDR2 SNEGSKA (reference sequence). The CDR3 extends over 14 amino acids. V and J are TRBV20-1 and TRBJ2-5, with a weak D call TRBD1 (6 bases). The sequence derives from a man aged 60 to 69 with HTLV-1-associated myelopathy (HAM/TSP). The sample taken for sequencing was PBMCs. CDR3 loop: CSARVGAVQETQYF. In DNA, the CDR3 is TGCAGTGCTAGAGTGGGGGCAGTTCAAGAGACCCAGTACTTC.